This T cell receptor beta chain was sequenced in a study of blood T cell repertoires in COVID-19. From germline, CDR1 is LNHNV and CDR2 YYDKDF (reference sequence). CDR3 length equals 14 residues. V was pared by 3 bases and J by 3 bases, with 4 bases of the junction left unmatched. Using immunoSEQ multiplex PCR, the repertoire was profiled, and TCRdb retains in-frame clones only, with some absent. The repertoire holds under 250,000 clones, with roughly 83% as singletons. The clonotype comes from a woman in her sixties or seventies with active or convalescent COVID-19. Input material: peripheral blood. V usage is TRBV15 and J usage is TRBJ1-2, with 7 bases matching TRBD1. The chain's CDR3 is CATSSPTGDYGYTF. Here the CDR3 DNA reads TGTGCCACCAGCAGTCCTACAGGGGACTATGGCTACACCTTC.